What follows are 9 T cell receptor beta chains derived from one specimen sequenced in a study of T-cell reconstitution after alpha-beta-depleted transplantation in children. This sample's TCRbeta library carried unique molecular identifier barcodes. TCRdb recomputed calls from the PCR reads with MiXCR, one row per CDR3 protein. The table has some 520,000 distinct CDR3 sequences, 30% to 35% seen once. Sequenced here: PBMCs from the stem cell graft donor, sampled from the stem cell graft. Source of these receptors: a human donor who donated a stem cell graft to a child with aplastic anemia.

This clonotype was counted between two and nine times. The chain carries TRBV16 and TRBJ1-6; 7 positions match TRBD1. Trimming cost V 4 bases and J 5 bases; bases outside gene matches: 8. Germline V gene lookup returns CDR1 KGHSY and CDR2 FQNENV. The CDR3 is 16 residues long. CDR3 bases: TGTGCCAGCAGCCTGGGACAGCCGAGCAATAATTCACCCCTCCACTTT. Amino acids: CASSLGQPSNNSPLHF.

The chain is built from TRBV7-9 and TRBJ1-1, with TRBD1 matching 7 bases. The CDR3 loop spans 15 amino acids. With 1 base clipped from V and 4 bases from J, the junction kept 6 bases outside the gene matches. Germline-derived CDR1 and CDR2 are SEHNR and FQNEAQ (reference sequence). CDR3 region: CASSLGDSATTEAFF. The CDR3 coding sequence is TGTGCCAGCAGCTTAGGGGACAGCGCGACCACTGAAGCTTTCTTT. Supplemented by reference TRBV7-9 and TRBJ1-1, the full variable domain reads DTGVSQNPRHKITKRGQNVTFRCDPISEHNRLYWYRQTLGQGPEFLTYFQNEAQLEKSRLLSDRFSAERPKGSFSTLEIQRTEQGDSAMYLCASSLGDSATTEAFFGQGTRLTVV.

The chain employs TRBV7-2 and TRBJ2-1; D gene unclear. This CDR3 has 15 residues. Germline assignment: CDR1 SGHTA and CDR2 FQGNSA. V was cut by 8 bases and J by 7 bases, with 21 bases left in between. This chain's CDR3 is CASSPGNSMLNEQFF. As DNA, the CDR3 is TGTGCCAGCTCCCCTGGGAACAGTATGCTGAATGAGCAGTTCTTC.

This clonotype has a count of ten or more. The chain is built from TRBV12-3 or TRBV12-4 and TRBJ2-2; D may be TRBD1 (6 bases). The V and J ends lost 5 bases and 1 base respectively, with 8 bases between them. This CDR3 has 14 residues. The CDR3 DNA follows: TGTGCCAGCAGTCCGGACAGGAACACCGGGGAGCTGTTTTTT. It is translated as CASSPDRNTGELFF.

In the case of this clonotype: One end of the junction fails to match germline, which may point to a read error. The chain combines TRBV27 with TRBJ1-3, with TRBD1 as a possible D gene (5 bases). CDR3 length equals 14 residues. From germline, CDR1 is MNHEY and CDR2 SMNVEV (reference sequence). The CDR3 DNA follows: TGTGCCGGCAGACCCTCGGGGGGAAAGAACGCCATATATTTT. Its protein product is CAGRPSGGKNAIYF.

V usage is TRBV7-9 and J usage is TRBJ1-1, with D perhaps TRBD1 (6 bases). Deletions cut 5 bases from V and 5 bases from J, with 12 bases between. CDR1 and CDR2 (germline): SEHNR, FQNEAQ (reference sequence). The CDR3 runs to 13 residues. The CDR3 here is CASSGGTGTEAFF. CDR3 sequence (DNA): TGTGCCAGCAGCGGGGGTACAGGGACTGAAGCTTTCTTT.

The chain uses TRBV10-3 and TRBJ2-1, with 11 bases fitting TRBD2. J was trimmed by 4 bases and V by 5 bases; bases with no gene match: 7. The CDR3 runs 16 residues. The germline V gene has CDR1 ENHRY and CDR2 SYGVKD. DNA of the CDR3: TGTGCCATCAGTCAAACCGGGACTAGCGGTTACAATGAGCAGTTCTTC. This translates into CAISQTGTSGYNEQFF.

The V call is TRBV18, the J call TRBJ2-5; D is ambiguous. CDR1 KGHSH and CDR2 LQKENI come from the germline V gene. V lost 5 bases, J lost 4 bases, and 8 bases lay in between. The CDR3 loop spans 12 amino acids. The CDR3 DNA is TGTGCCAGCTCAACTACGGGAGAGACCCAGTACTTC. Its protein is CASSTTGETQYF.

This clonotype has just a few counts. The chain employs TRBV12-3 or TRBV12-4 and TRBJ1-1; TRBD1 might be the D (6 bases). V dropped 4 bases and J dropped 7 bases, with 16 bases sitting between them. There are 14 residues in the CDR3. The CDR3 DNA reads as TGTGCCAGCAGTTCCTCCCAGGGGTTCGGTGAAGCTTTCTTT. Protein: CASSSSQGFGEAFF.